Listed below are T cell receptor beta chains from one sample, sequenced in a study of T-cell memory formation after mild COVID-19. One entry per CDR3 protein results from TCRdb running MiXCR on the 5' RACE reads. Here the sample spans 350,000 to 450,000 distinct CDR3 sequences, under 30% being singletons. Sequencing was carried out using PBMCs or a T cell subset sorted from them (not recorded which). The source of these receptors is an adult woman who had mild COVID-19 (a few samples of this study predate the infection). Cell type and time point are not known. The CDR3 runs from the conserved cysteine through the conserved F or W. D genes are given only for firm matches. Where a row states a size, it is once, few, many or the class of an expanded clone; other rows omit it.

D: TRBD1
size: .
J: TRBJ1-2
V: TRBV5-6
CDR3: CASRKTGESYGYTF
DNA: TGTGCCAGCAGGAAGACAGGGGAATCCTATGGCTACACCTTC

D: .
size: few
J: TRBJ2-5
V: TRBV20-1
CDR3: CSARDLIAVETQYF
DNA: TGCAGTGCTAGAGATCTGATAGCGGTAGAGACCCAGTACTTC

D: TRBD2
size: .
J: TRBJ2-3
V: TRBV20-1
CDR3: CSADSGGPSDTQYF
DNA: TGCAGTGCCGACAGCGGGGGGCCTTCCGATACGCAGTATTTT

D: .
size: few
J: TRBJ2-1
V: TRBV11-2
CDR3: CASRFGVVNEQFF
DNA: TGTGCCAGCAGATTTGGGGTAGTGAATGAGCAGTTCTTC

D: TRBD1
size: .
J: TRBJ2-2
V: TRBV6-1
CDR3: CASLGDRGLSGELFF
DNA: TGTGCCAGCCTCGGGGACAGGGGTCTGAGCGGGGAGCTGTTTTTT

D: TRBD2
size: few
J: TRBJ2-7
V: TRBV2
CDR3: CASTYPGGTLFGEQYF
DNA: TGTGCCAGCACTTATCCGGGGGGGACTCTTTTTGGAGAGCAGTACTTC

D: .
size: .
J: TRBJ1-3
V: TRBV30
CDR3: CAWSASYRAGNTIYF
DNA: TGTGCCTGGAGTGCCTCATACAGGGCTGGAAACACCATATATTTT

D: .
size: .
J: TRBJ2-6
V: TRBV30
CDR3: CAWSALTGSSGANVLTF
DNA: TGTGCCTGGAGTGCCCTAACAGGGAGCTCTGGGGCCAACGTCCTGACTTTC

D: .
size: .
J: TRBJ1-3
V: TRBV5-1
CDR3: CASSRGTVGNTIYF
DNA: TGCGCCAGCAGCCGAGGGACTGTTGGAAACACCATATATTTT

D: .
size: few
J: TRBJ1-1
V: TRBV2
CDR3: CASTRTGPMNTEAFF
DNA: TGTGCCAGCACCCGAACGGGACCGATGAACACTGAAGCTTTCTTT